This T cell receptor beta chain was captured by sequencing in a study of beta chain features in type 1 diabetes. Study details: Sorted cells from all samples, numbering 107,917,701, were examined. Findings of the study overall: Comparison showed that naive, central memory and Treg TCRB repertoires appeared more similar among patients than among healthy donors. The VDJ junctions of type 1 diabetes patients carried fewer insertions and more deletions. People with Type 1 diabetes carried modestly yet significantly shorter TCRB CDR3s in all four CD4+ subsets.

As concerns this clone: Antigen unknown.

TCRB transcripts that were expressed got sequenced, as all of the isolated RNA had been reverse transcribed. Data came from immunoSEQ multiplex PCR; TCRdb stores just in-frame clones and leaves some out. The table shows some 660,000 clones, with roughly 13% occurring only once. This CDR3 has 14 residues. Germline assignment: CDR1 SGHNT and CDR2 YYREEE (reference sequence). Deletions cut 5 bases from V and 5 bases from J, with 13 bases between. This receptor was taken from a man aged 18 to 30 with type 1 diabetes. Sequenced sample: naive CD4+ T cells from blood. J is TRBJ1-4 and V is TRBV5-4; no reliable D call. The CDR3 DNA follows: TGTGCCAGCAGTCAGGACCGTTACAATGAAAAACTGTTTTTT. Its protein product is CASSQDRYNEKLFF.